This T cell receptor (beta chain) is from a study of cytotoxic CD8 clonotypes in ibrutinib-treated CLL (dated by TCRdb to the early 2020s). Study-wide context: The cohort had 11 relapsed/refractory and around 15 treatment-naive patients; approximately 18 were IGHV unmutated. Responses were partial in some 24 patients and complete in 2; after median about 68 months follow-up, about 14 stayed in remission and about 12 progressed. Response samples were obtained after a median of roughly eleven months of treatment, with a range of about 6 to 40 months. On average, each sample had approximately 260,000 productive templates and more than 75,000 productive rearrangements. Longitudinal samples were available for about 30% of the roughly 86 trial participants. Patients were still on ibrutinib when every remission and progressive disease sample was collected. Cryopreserved peripheral blood mononuclear cells were obtained before treatment, at response, and at either sustained remission or disease progression. General study outcomes and caveats: Clonality rose at ibrutinib response, remained stable during sustained remission, and dropped back toward baseline at progression. Sustained-remission and progressing patients did not have matched sampling times, and lymph node repertoires were not examined. Public clonotypes were rare and either shrank or stayed stable during treatment, and the rise in clonality at ibrutinib response reflected expansion of private clonotypes. Baseline clonality was found to be higher than that of age-matched healthy donors and was strongly correlated with circulating CD8+ T-cell counts.

Per the publication, the time point label means: progressive disease on ibrutinib. For TCR beta library preparation, about 2.1 micrograms of genomic DNA were extracted from the cryopreserved PBMCs. Longitudinal blood samples from CLL patients on ibrutinib monotherapy were analyzed using high-throughput TCR beta sequencing. The patients took part in an open-label, single-center phase 2 trial of ibrutinib monotherapy. On a MiSeq, deep resolution sequencing aimed for a depth between 1 in 1 million and 1 in 200,000 T cells, with each clonotype covered approximately 10x on average. TCR beta libraries were generated with the immunoSEQ hsTCRB Kit. From the authors' description of their analysis: ImmunoSEQ Data Assistant and ImmunoSEQ Analyzer were used for data analysis, and V, D and J genes were assigned according to IMGT definitions. Clonality, which ranges from 0 to 1, was calculated by subtracting the normalized Shannon entropy of productive rearrangement frequencies from one. Only overrepresented clonotypes making up at least 0.05% of each patient's repertoire were included in the public clonotype analysis. Repertoires from around 13 age-matched healthy donors in immuneACCESS were used as clonality controls. The clones in this table, taken by TCRdb from immuneACCESS, are in-frame only. Not every clone is retained; where verified, under half of the shortfall comes from an unresolved V gene, and the cause of the rest is unknown. The V and J calls and clone size are taken from that table; D and trimming were inferred from the DNA. The sample contains approximately 150,000 clones, roughly 84% of them found a single time. Around 3.1% of the sample is in the top ten clones.

With respect to this clone: The target of this receptor is not known. Base-call qualities are not available, and no considerably larger clone is one nucleotide away.

Specimen: PBMCs, collected at disease progression, from a patient treated with ibrutinib. This TCR was recovered from a human donor with chronic lymphocytic leukemia.

The DNA reads as follows: TGTGCCAGCAGCTTGGGTCCTGGGGCCTTGGACGAGCAGTACTTC. This translates into CASSLGPGALDEQYF. The rearrangement joined TRBV5-5 to TRBJ2-7; TRBD1 is perhaps the D gene, given 5 matching bases. Measured from the cysteine to the phenylalanine, the CDR3 is 15 residues long. The CDR3 DNA has 45 bases and is translated from base 1. Via the germline V gene (reference sequence), CDR1 is SGHKS and CDR2 YYEKEE. V is reduced by 0 bases and J by 5 bases, leaving a spacing of 15 bases between them.